Below, 2 T cell receptor beta chains from the same sample are listed, as sequenced in a study of T cells in Graves' hyperthyroidism and ophthalmopathy. Amplification of TCR beta CDR3 regions was performed using RNA transcripts as template. The HTBI primer set served for first-round RT-PCR of the TCR CDR3. A single record per CDR3 protein comes from TCRdb applying MiXCR to the multiplex PCR reads. Of some 370,000 distinct CDR3 sequences in the sample, around 15% were seen once. The sequencing input was blood. The receptors originated from a man in his forties or fifties with Graves' ophthalmopathy.

The V gene is TRBV6-1, the J gene TRBJ1-2; D is unclear. The CDR3 totals 14 residues. Trimming shortened V by 5 bases and J by 5 bases, and 15 bases separated the two germline ends. CDR1 and CDR2 (germline): MNHNS, SASEGT. The CDR3 sequence: CASSKKPAVYGYTF. CDR3 sequence (DNA): TGTGCCAGCAGTAAAAAGCCGGCCGTGTATGGCTACACCTTC.

This clonotype was observed at least ten times. The chain links TRBV11-2 to TRBJ2-1; 7 nucleotides match TRBD2. This CDR3 has 15 amino acids. The V gene end was trimmed by 7 bases and the J gene end by 7 bases; junction bases not matched to a gene: 13. CDR1 is SGHAT, CDR2 FQNNGV, per germline. CDR3 in DNA: TGTGCCAGCATGTCCGGCCTGGGGGGGTGGAATGAGCAGTTCTTC. Translated, it gives CASMSGLGGWNEQFF.